One and the same sample provided the 16 T cell receptor beta chains below, sequenced in a study of response to subunit inactivated influenza vaccine. A single record per CDR3 protein comes from TCRdb applying MiXCR to the RT-PCR reads. The sample carries about 520,000 distinct CDR3 sequences, under 8.5% recorded once. This material consisted of PBMCs from blood, taken roughly 24 months after vaccination. Every receptor here comes from a man in his fifties or sixties who received an inactivated influenza vaccine.

This clonotype showed up many times. This chain joins TRBV9 and TRBJ2-1; tentatively, D is TRBD1 (5 bases). The V gene lost 5 bases and the J gene lost 3 bases, with 9 bases spanning the gap. The CDR3 contains 13 residues. CDR1 is SGDLS, CDR2 YYNGEE, per germline. Written as DNA, the CDR3 is TGTGCCAGCAGTCCCGACAGCTACAATGAGCAGTTCTTC. Protein: CASSPDSYNEQFF.

Many counts were recorded for this clonotype. The gene calls are TRBV7-2 and TRBJ2-3, with 11 bases lining up with TRBD1. The CDR3 consists of 15 residues. CDR1 SGHTA and CDR2 FQGNSA come from the germline V gene. After removal of 5 bases from V and 5 bases from J, the junction contained 6 bases not matched to a gene. The CDR3 spells CASSPRDRGGDTQYF. The CDR3 coding sequence is TGTGCCAGCAGCCCCCGGGACAGGGGGGGAGATACGCAGTATTTT.

The chain links TRBV20-1 to TRBJ2-3; weak D call: TRBD2 (6 bases). Between the trimmed V and J ends, which lost 2 bases and 6 bases, there was a span of 24 bases. Germline V gives CDR1 DFQATT, CDR2 SNEGSKA (reference sequence). The CDR3 covers 17 residues. The CDR3: CSARLRAGGGVRDTQYF. The DNA for the CDR3 is TGCAGTGCTAGACTCAGAGCGGGTGGCGGGGTCCGTGATACGCAGTATTTT.

This chain links TRBV19 with TRBJ2-7; the match to TRBD2 covers 9 bases. This CDR3 contains 15 residues. Germline trimming cut 5 bases from V and 3 bases from J; bases unmatched to any gene: 8. Germline values: CDR1 LNHDA, CDR2 SQIVND (reference sequence). CDR3 in amino acids: CASSGGLAYFYEQYF. The CDR3 DNA is TGTGCCAGTAGTGGTGGACTAGCGTACTTCTACGAGCAGTACTTC.

J is TRBJ1-4 and V is TRBV6-1; D gene uncertain. The CDR3 contains 12 residues. Germline lookup yields CDR1 MNHNS and CDR2 SASEGT. The germline V and J ends were trimmed by 7 bases and 5 bases, with 8 bases remaining between them. The DNA for the CDR3 is TGTGCCAGCAAACAAGGGAATGAAAAACTGTTTTTT. Its protein is CASKQGNEKLFF.

In DNA form, the CDR3 reads TGTGCCAGCAGTCGCTCTAGCGGGGTGGGAAATACGCAGTATTTT. It codes for CASSRSSGVGNTQYF. The chain employs TRBV6-1 and TRBJ2-3; 9 bases line up with TRBD2. The CDR3 spans 15 residues. The germline V gene has CDR1 MNHNS and CDR2 SASEGT. V was pared by 5 bases and J by 7 bases, with 10 bases of the junction left unmatched.

The chain couples TRBV6-2 or TRBV6-3 to TRBJ2-7; maybe TRBD2 (6 bases). Trimming removed 8 bases at V and 2 bases at J, with 13 bases between. This CDR3 spans 13 amino acids. Germline V gene lookup returns CDR1 MNHEY and CDR2 SVGEGT. The CDR3 spells CASGNAGPYEQYF. In nucleotides, the CDR3 is TGTGCCAGCGGTAACGCGGGGCCCTACGAGCAGTACTTC.

The rearrangement joins TRBV4-3 to TRBJ2-7, with 10 bases lining up with TRBD2. The V segment lost 4 bases and the J segment 2 bases; nucleotides outside the gene matches: 8. Looked up from germline, CDR1 is LGHNA and CDR2 is YSLEER. The CDR3 is made up of 16 amino acids. The CDR3: CASSPVAGGSAYEQYF. For the CDR3, the DNA is TGCGCCAGCAGCCCGGTAGCGGGGGGATCCGCCTACGAGCAGTACTTC.

The V gene is TRBV3-1, the J gene TRBJ2-7, with TRBD2 matching 11 bases. CDR1 and CDR2 from the germline V gene are LGHDT and YNNKEL (reference sequence). CDR3 size: 18 residues. V lost 4 bases and J lost 3; bases outside the gene matches: 14. The CDR3 reads CASSPYPASGGLNYEQYF. The CDR3 DNA follows: TGTGCCAGCAGCCCGTATCCTGCTAGCGGGGGGCTGAACTACGAGCAGTACTTC.

This clonotype was observed at least ten times. This chain connects TRBV5-1 to TRBJ1-4, with D uncertain. In germline, CDR1 is SGHRS, CDR2 YFSETQ. The CDR3 is made up of 12 amino acids. Trimming stripped 3 bases from V and 12 bases from J, with 12 bases between. The CDR3 loop is CASSSNGEELFF. As DNA, the CDR3 is TGCGCCAGCAGCTCAAACGGGGAGGAACTGTTTTTT.

This clonotype was observed a handful of times. The chain recombines TRBV18 with TRBJ1-3; D ambiguous. The CDR3 has 13 residues. CDR1 and CDR2 from the germline V gene are KGHSH and LQKENI. The germline V and J ends were trimmed by 3 bases and 6 bases, with 9 bases remaining between them. CDR3: CASSPSNQNTIYF. In nucleotides, the CDR3 is TGTGCCAGCTCACCGTCGAACCAAAACACCATATATTTT.

V and J are TRBV4-3 and TRBJ2-1; no reliable D call. The CDR3 is 15 residues long. Trimming pared 1 base from V and 7 bases from J, leaving 14 bases between. The germline V gene has CDR1 LGHNA and CDR2 YSLEER. The CDR3 DNA reads as TGCGCCAGCAGCCAAGTCGGCAACAACGCGAATGAGCAGTTCTTC. Its protein product is CASSQVGNNANEQFF.

The chain joins TRBV20-1 to TRBJ2-3; tentative D call: TRBD2 (6 bases). CDR3 size: 12 residues. The germline V and J ends were trimmed by 6 bases and 6 bases, with 13 bases remaining between them. The germline V gene has CDR1 DFQATT and CDR2 SNEGSKA (reference sequence). This CDR3 reads CSAASSADTQYF. As DNA, the CDR3 is TGCAGTGCGGCGTCTAGCGCGGATACGCAGTATTTT.

This clonotype was seen repeatedly, ten times or more. This chain joins TRBV20-1 and TRBJ2-5; 7 bases are shared with TRBD2. J was trimmed by 2 bases and V by 6 bases; bases with no gene match: 9. CDR1 DFQATT and CDR2 SNEGSKA come from the germline V gene (reference sequence). There are 14 residues in the CDR3. CDR3 bases: TGCAGTGCGCAGGCGGGACTACCTCAAGAGACCCAGTACTTC. It yields the protein CSAQAGLPQETQYF.

This clonotype has a handful of counts. The CDR3: CASSMMSSYNEQFF. In DNA form, the CDR3 reads TGTGCCAGCAGCATGATGAGCTCCTACAATGAGCAGTTCTTC. The chain has TRBV6-1 and TRBJ2-1; D not certain. Germline V lookup: CDR1 MNHNS, CDR2 SASEGT. Between the trimmed V and J ends, which lost 6 bases and 0 bases, there was a span of 9 bases. The CDR3 covers 14 residues.

There are a few counts of this clonotype. The V gene is TRBV5-1, the J gene TRBJ2-7, with 7 bases aligning to TRBD2. CDR3 length: 16 amino acids. The germline V gene has CDR1 SGHRS and CDR2 YFSETQ. With 4 bases clipped from V and 2 bases from J, the junction kept 12 bases outside the gene matches. For the CDR3, the DNA is TGCGCCAGCAGCGTTACCCCCGGGCTAGCGGCCTACGAGCAGTACTTC. Its protein is CASSVTPGLAAYEQYF.